The subject of this entry is one TCR beta chain. Mismatch with germline at one junction end may stem from a read error. This specimen belongs to a study of blood T cell repertoires in COVID-19. At the level of the study: The study drew acute and convalescent COVID-19 samples from the United States, Italy and Spain. The cDNA or gDNA used as material had been derived from T cells, B-cell-depleted T cells, or PBMCs.

In the authors' workflow: Quantification of nucleated cells was approximated via reference gene primer amplification. Only in-frame clones appear in the TCRdb table, and some are missing; sequencing was by immunoSEQ multiplex PCR. The D gene and trimming were derived from the DNA, and the V and J assignments and clone size from that table. The table has tens of thousands of clones, under 95% seen once. Germline loops: CDR1 KGHDR, CDR2 SFDVKD. This CDR3 is 13 amino acids long. The sample comprised peripheral blood. This TCR came from an elderly woman with active or convalescent COVID-19. The V and J genes are TRBV24-1 and TRBJ1-4; a weak D match, TRBD1 (6 bases). The CDR3 loop is CATSDRNNEKLFF. Here the CDR3 DNA reads TGTGCCACGAGTGACAGGAATAATGAAAAACTGTTTTTT.